The clone carrying this TCR beta chain was picked up many times. Its antigen is not identified. The CDR3 sequence is 15 residues long. The J segment lost 6 bases and the V segment lost 1 base, leaving 7 bases of the junction unmatched. The germline gives CDR1 SGHRS, CDR2 YFSETQ. The data were obtained in a study of identical twins. Study-wide points: Abundant beta clonotypes from cord blood had fewer insertions, unlike memory repertoires, which showed none. Part of the zero-insertion signal could reflect confounding by invariant MAIT and iNKT cells.

A universal primer site came from template switching; cDNA carried unique molecular identifiers. TCRdb re-called the 5' RACE reads with MiXCR, one entry per CDR3 protein. The data show about 660,000 distinct CDR3 sequences, 8.5% to 9.5% seen once. This sample also belongs to another study, concerning yellow fever vaccine responses in identical twins.

The V and J genes are TRBV5-1 and TRBJ2-7; 10 nucleotides align to TRBD1. Source material: PBMCs. The sequence was collected from a woman younger than 35 in good health. CDR3 amino acids: CASSLNPGTGVEQYF. The CDR3 DNA reads TGCGCCAGCAGCTTGAATCCCGGGACAGGGGTCGAGCAGTACTTC.